Listed here are 20 T cell receptor beta chains from one sample, sequenced in a study of blood T cells in healthy people across ages. A second about 7 to 11 cycle PCR used barcoded and J-beta primers. In TCRdb, the 5' RACE reads were re-called with MiXCR into one record per CDR3 protein. The data contain 1.5 million to 2 million distinct CDR3 sequences, around 36% of them singletons. The sequenced sample consisted of blood. Receptors originate from a woman aged 25 to 39 in good health.

In this sample, this clonotype turned up a few times. V gene TRBV7-9 combines with J gene TRBJ2-1, with D possibly matching TRBD1 (6 bases). The germline gives CDR1 SEHNR, CDR2 FQNEAQ (reference sequence). Trimming pared 3 bases from V and 0 bases from J, leaving 9 bases between. The CDR3 has 15 amino acids. CDR3 loop: CASSFRGNSYNEQFF. The CDR3 DNA is TGTGCCAGCAGCTTCAGGGGTAACTCCTACAATGAGCAGTTCTTC.

The chain recombines TRBV3-1 with TRBJ1-2; TRBD1 might be the D (5 bases). This CDR3 has 14 residues. Germline CDR1 is LGHDT and CDR2 is YNNKEL (reference sequence). V shed 8 bases and J shed 0 bases, with 13 bases lying between them. The CDR3 loop is CASGGLGANYGYTF. The DNA of the CDR3 is TGTGCCAGCGGGGGATTGGGGGCTAACTATGGCTACACCTTC.

This clonotype was observed once. The rearrangement joins TRBV28 to TRBJ1-1, with TRBD1 as a possible D gene (5 bases). The CDR3 has 14 residues. Germline lookup yields CDR1 MDHEN and CDR2 SYDVKM. Between the trimmed V and J ends, which lost 5 bases and 7 bases, there was a span of 17 bases. The DNA of the CDR3 is TGTGCCAGCAGTCGTCCCCCCGAAGGGGTTGAAGCTTTCTTT. Encoded protein: CASSRPPEGVEAFF.

The chain employs TRBV28 and TRBJ1-4; the match to TRBD1 covers 10 bases. The V segment lost 7 bases and the J segment 6 bases; nucleotides outside the gene matches: 8. CDR1 and CDR2 from the germline V gene are MDHEN and SYDVKM. The CDR3 covers 15 residues. The CDR3 bases are TGTGCCAGCAATACGACCGGGACAGGGGATGAAAAACTGTTTTTT. It encodes CASNTTGTGDEKLFF.

The V gene is TRBV27, the J gene TRBJ2-7; TRBD2 agrees at 10 bases. CDR3 length equals 13 residues. Germline trimming cut 5 bases from V and 5 bases from J; bases unmatched to any gene: 3. Germline V CDR1 and CDR2: MNHEY, SMNVEV (reference sequence). The CDR3 sequence: CASSILAGDEQYF. In DNA form, the CDR3 reads TGTGCCAGCAGTATCCTAGCGGGGGACGAGCAGTACTTC.

This chain uses TRBV7-8 with TRBJ2-4; a weak D match, TRBD2 (5 bases). The J call may be faulty, since TRBJ2-7 better matches the DNA end. This CDR3 has 14 residues. CDR1 and CDR2 from the germline V gene are SGHVS and FQNEAQ. CDR3 loop: CASSFKLEGSEQYF. The DNA for the CDR3 is TGTGCCAGCAGCTTCAAATTAGAAGGGAGCGAGCAGTACTTC.

Turning to this clonotype: Possible read error: a much larger clone is one base away. This rearrangement joins TRBV29-1 to TRBJ2-1; D gene uncertain. The CDR3 has 12 amino acids. Per the germline V gene, CDR1 is SQVTM and CDR2 is ANQGSEA. CDR3 in amino acids: CNAGQQANEQFF. The CDR3 bases are TGCAACGCTGGCCAGCAGGCCAATGAGCAGTTCTTC.

The rearrangement uses TRBV24-1 and TRBJ2-5, with 7 bases matching TRBD1. V lost 4 bases, J lost 2 bases, and 12 bases stayed unmatched. The CDR3 extends over 17 amino acids. The germline V gene encodes CDR1 KGHDR and CDR2 SFDVKD. The CDR3 protein is CATSDPTEGAAQETQYF. For the CDR3, the DNA is TGTGCCACCAGTGACCCTACCGAGGGGGCGGCTCAAGAGACCCAGTACTTC.

The chain employs TRBV4-1 and TRBJ1-1, with a possible D match to TRBD1 (6 bases). CDR1 is MGHRA, CDR2 YSYEKL, per germline. V was trimmed by 4 bases and J by 3 bases, leaving 15 bases between them. This CDR3 spans 15 amino acids. CDR3: CASSPLRGKYTEAFF. DNA of the CDR3: TGCGCCAGCAGCCCCTTGAGGGGGAAGTACACTGAAGCTTTCTTT.

This clonotype was picked up one time. The chain is built from TRBV5-1 and TRBJ2-4, with 14 bases matching TRBD2. The length of the CDR3 is 19 residues. Germline values: CDR1 SGHRS, CDR2 YFSETQ. With 4 bases clipped from V and 0 bases from J, the junction kept 9 bases outside the gene matches. The CDR3 spells CASSETGLAGVIAKNIQYF. In nucleotides, the CDR3 is TGCGCCAGCAGCGAAACGGGACTAGCGGGAGTAATAGCCAAAAACATTCAGTACTTC.

The rearrangement uses TRBV6-2 or TRBV6-3 and TRBJ2-1; TRBD1 might be the D (5 bases). The CDR3 has 14 residues. V lost 6 bases and J 2 bases, leaving 11 bases between the germline ends. In germline, CDR1 is MNHEY, CDR2 SVGEGT. CDR3 in amino acids: CASRKQEPYNEQFF. CDR3 sequence (DNA): TGTGCCAGCAGAAAACAGGAGCCCTACAATGAGCAGTTCTTC.

To note about this clonotype: An end of the junction differs from the germline gene, which may be a read error. The J gene is TRBJ2-7, the V gene TRBV12-3 or TRBV12-4, with a weak D call TRBD1 (6 bases). There are 14 residues in the CDR3. The CDR3 nucleotides read TGTGCCGGCAGTCCCGGGACACGGGCCCACGAGCAGTACTTC. Amino acid sequence: CAGSPGTRAHEQYF.

The chain employs TRBV7-2 and TRBJ2-5; TRBD2 matches 10 bases. CDR3 length equals 15 residues. Germline V gene sequence: CDR1 SGHTA, CDR2 FQGNSA. V was clipped by 0 bases and J by 7 bases; unmatched bases: 5. The CDR3 nucleotides are TGTGCCAGCAGCTTAGCCCTAGCGGGAGATGCGACCCAGTACTTC. Protein product: CASSLALAGDATQYF. Full variable domain (outside the CDR3, taken from reference TRBV7-2 and TRBJ2-5): GAGVSQSPSNKVTEKGKDVELRCDPISGHTALYWYRQSLGQGLEFLIYFQGNSAPDKSGLPSDRFSAERTGGSVSTLTIQRTQQEDSAVYLCASSLALAGDATQYFGPGTRLLVL.

The gene calls are TRBV10-3 and TRBJ2-1; D call uncertain. Trimming stripped 2 bases from V and 9 bases from J, with 8 bases between. The germline gives CDR1 ENHRY, CDR2 SYGVKD. The CDR3 is 12 residues long. The CDR3 nucleotides read TGTGCCATCAGTGAGAGCGATGGTGAGCAGTTCTTC. It yields the protein CAISESDGEQFF.

The chain has TRBV20-1 and TRBJ2-5; 7 nucleotides agree with TRBD1. The CDR3 is made up of 16 amino acids. V shed 5 bases and J 5 bases; nucleotides not matched to a gene: 17. Per germline, CDR1 DFQATT and CDR2 SNEGSKA (reference sequence). The CDR3 coding sequence is TGCAGTGCTGTAGAAGCAGGGGGAAGGAGGTGGGAGACCCAGTACTTC. It encodes CSAVEAGGRRWETQYF.

The J gene is TRBJ2-5, the V gene TRBV5-6; maybe TRBD2 (6 bases). Trimming removed 4 bases from V and 3 bases from J, with 13 bases in between. The CDR3 runs to 14 residues. Per germline, CDR1 SGHDT and CDR2 YYEEEE. The CDR3 protein is CASSLERREETQYF. DNA for the CDR3: TGTGCCAGCAGCCTCGAGAGGAGGGAAGAGACCCAGTACTTC.

This rearrangement joins TRBV7-2 to TRBJ2-5; tentatively, D is TRBD2 (6 bases). Germline V gene sequence: CDR1 SGHTA, CDR2 FQGNSA. The ends were cut back, 2 bases at V and 4 bases at J, with 20 bases in the middle. The CDR3 runs to 17 residues. The CDR3 region has the DNA TGTGCCAGCAGCTTACAAGATCCGGGGGACGAAGGAGAGACCCAGTACTTC. It is translated as CASSLQDPGDEGETQYF.

The V call is TRBV12-3 or TRBV12-4, the J call TRBJ2-7; weak D call: TRBD1 (5 bases). The V end lost 1 base, the J end lost 5 bases, and 15 bases lay between the germline ends. This CDR3 has 15 residues. CDR3 in DNA: TGTGCCAGCAGTTTAGTGCGTCAGGGAATTGACGAGCAGTACTTC. Translation gives CASSLVRQGIDEQYF.

The CDR3, as DNA: TGTGCCAGCAGCTCTGACTCTCCTCAGCCCCAGCATTTT. It translates to CASSSDSPQPQHF. The chain carries TRBV28 and TRBJ1-5; D is undetermined. CDR1 is MDHEN, CDR2 SYDVKM, per germline. Trimming took off 6 bases at V and 6 bases at J, with 12 bases between the two ends. The CDR3 loop spans 13 amino acids. The full variable domain, with the rest looked up from reference TRBV28 and TRBJ1-5, is DVKVTQSSRYLVKRTGEKVFLECVQDMDHENMFWYRQDPGLGLRLIYFSYDVKMKEKGDIPEGYSVSREKKERFSLILESASTNQTSMYLCASSSDSPQPQHFGDGTRLSIL.

Only one count was recorded for this clonotype. The V and J genes are TRBV5-1 and TRBJ2-5; D remains unclear. Deletions cut 6 bases from V and 9 bases from J, with 15 bases between. The CDR3 has 12 amino acids. Germline V gene sequence: CDR1 SGHRS, CDR2 YFSETQ. The CDR3 loop reads CASTKKVVPQYF. The CDR3 DNA is TGCGCCAGCACTAAAAAGGTAGTGCCCCAGTACTTC.